The clone carrying this TCR beta chain was seen a handful of times. What it recognizes is unknown. One entry per CDR3 protein results from TCRdb running MiXCR on the 5' RACE reads. The sample includes more than 4,500 distinct CDR3 sequences, approximately 31% of them seen just once. Study-level findings and limits: Tumor Treg TCRs overlapped most with tumor naive CD4+ cells. The larger cohort examined one V-J beta rearrangement, not whole repertoires.

This CDR3 contains 17 residues. Trimming shortened V by 0 bases and J by 0 bases, and 16 bases separated the two germline ends. Germline CDR1 is SGHRS and CDR2 is YFSETQ. The J gene is TRBJ2-7, the V gene TRBV5-1, with D possibly being TRBD1 (5 bases). The TCR sequence derives from a female donor with breast cancer. The sample taken for sequencing was naive CD4+ T cells sorted from a lymph node. Subset noted: naive CD4+ T cells, CD4+CD45RA+CD25-. CDR3 nucleotide sequence: TGCGCCAGCAGCTTGGCCGTTTTTACAGGACCCTCCTACGAGCAGTACTTC. It codes for CASSLAVFTGPSYEQYF.